A single sample gave rise to the 16 T cell receptor beta chains below, sequenced in a study of T cells in Graves' hyperthyroidism and ophthalmopathy. The TCR beta CDR3 regions underwent amplification using RNA transcripts as the source. A set of HTBI primers served as the primers for a first-round RT-PCR of the TCR CDR3. TCRdb recomputed calls from the multiplex PCR reads with MiXCR, one row per CDR3 protein. The table shows roughly 360,000 distinct CDR3 sequences, with roughly 13% occurring only once. Sequencing was done on a sample of blood. Receptor source: a man aged 25-45 years with Graves' hyperthyroidism that later progressed to Graves' ophthalmopathy.

This clonotype was counted only a few times. Lacking the conserved final phenylalanine or tryptophan, this CDR3 likely reflects a read error. The rearrangement links TRBV27 to TRBJ2-7; 8 bases are shared with TRBD1. This CDR3 region has 14 residues. Trimming at V came to 3 bases and at J to 6 bases, leaving 7 bases not matched to a gene. Germline V gene data show CDR1 as MNHEY and CDR2 as SMNVEV (reference sequence). The CDR3 spells CASSFRTGRGEQYL. In nucleotides, the CDR3 is TGTGCCAGCAGTTTCCGGACAGGGAGAGGCGAGCAGTACCTC.

This clonotype has more than one count but fewer than ten. This rearrangement joins TRBV7-9 to TRBJ1-1; 7 bases map to TRBD1. This CDR3 spans 12 amino acids. Germline CDR1 and CDR2: SEHNR and FQNEAQ (reference sequence). Germline trimming cut 3 bases from V and 10 bases from J; bases unmatched to any gene: 5. In DNA form, the CDR3 reads TGTGCCAGCAGCTTTCCGCAGGGGGGAGCTTTCTTT. This codes for CASSFPQGGAFF.

V usage is TRBV7-6 and J usage is TRBJ1-1; 10 nucleotides agree with TRBD1. Germline V gene data show CDR1 as SGHVS and CDR2 as FNYEAQ. J was trimmed by 5 bases and V by 1 base; bases with no gene match: 7. This CDR3 contains 16 residues. The CDR3 DNA reads as TGTGCCAGCAGCTTAGGGGACAGGGGACGAAGAACTGAAGCTTTCTTT. Amino acids: CASSLGDRGRRTEAFF.

This clonotype was recorded at least ten times. The V gene is TRBV2, the J gene TRBJ2-2; TRBD2 aligns across 7 bases. The V gene end was trimmed by 7 bases and the J gene end by 3 bases; junction bases not matched to a gene: 11. From germline, CDR1 is SNHLY and CDR2 FYNNEI. This CDR3 region has 16 residues. The CDR3 DNA reads TGTGCCAGCAAGCAAATGCTCGCGGGGGACACCGGGGAGCTGTTTTTT. This sequence encodes CASKQMLAGDTGELFF.

This clonotype was counted between two and nine times. V gene TRBV9 combines with J gene TRBJ2-3; 7 nucleotides align to TRBD2. Germline V gene data show CDR1 as SGDLS and CDR2 as YYNGEE. This CDR3 has 17 amino acids. With V trimmed by 0 bases and J by 3 bases, 10 bases remained unmatched. The CDR3 nucleotides read TGTGCCAGCAGCGTAGGGGTCGGGGGGAGAGGGACAGATACGCAGTATTTT. Translated, it gives CASSVGVGGRGTDTQYF.

The chain uses TRBV12-3 or TRBV12-4 and TRBJ2-1, with TRBD2 matching over 12 bases. The V gene end was trimmed by 5 bases and the J gene end by 7 bases; junction bases not matched to a gene: 3. CDR3 length equals 14 residues. Here the CDR3 DNA reads TGTGCCAGCAGTAAAGGACTAGCGGGGAATGAGCAGTTCTTC. It specifies CASSKGLAGNEQFF.

This clonotype was seen many times. The chain joins TRBV5-1 to TRBJ2-5; D unclear. The CDR3 spans 12 residues. The germline V gene has CDR1 SGHRS and CDR2 YFSETQ. Trimming removed 4 bases at V and 0 bases at J, with 4 bases between. The CDR3 loop is CASSENQETQYF. For the CDR3, the DNA is TGCGCCAGCAGCGAAAACCAAGAGACCCAGTACTTC.

As for this clonotype: One base away lies a much larger clone, so this may be a sequencing read error. V usage is TRBV24-1 and J usage is TRBJ2-5; 8 bases match TRBD2. J lost 6 bases, V lost 10 bases, and 9 bases had no gene match. The length of the CDR3 is 13 residues. Per germline, CDR1 KGHDR and CDR2 SFDVKD. The CDR3 sequence is CATAWTSRQTQYF. The CDR3 DNA reads TGTGCCACGGCCTGGACTAGCAGGCAGACCCAGTACTTC.

The chain has TRBV7-9 and TRBJ1-1; D ambiguous. The length of the CDR3 is 14 residues. V was shortened by 3 bases and J by 5 bases, with 13 bases between the two germline ends. Per the germline V gene, CDR1 is SEHNR and CDR2 is FQNEAQ (reference sequence). CDR3: CASSFSLPGTEAFF. The CDR3 DNA is TGTGCCAGCAGCTTCTCTCTCCCCGGGACTGAAGCTTTCTTT.

This sequence joins TRBV14 and TRBJ2-5, with 7 bases identical to TRBD2. The V gene end was trimmed by 0 bases and the J gene end by 14 bases; junction bases not matched to a gene: 6. The germline gives CDR1 SGHDN, CDR2 FVKESK. CDR3 length equals 12 residues. CDR3 sequence reads: CASSQDGEGLYF. DNA for the CDR3: TGTGCCAGCAGCCAAGATGGGGAGGGTCTCTACTTC.

The chain combines TRBV5-1 with TRBJ1-2; 7 bases fit TRBD1. J was trimmed by 8 bases and V by 5 bases; bases with no gene match: 9. The CDR3 covers 13 residues. Per germline, CDR1 SGHRS and CDR2 YFSETQ. DNA of the CDR3: TGCGCCAGCAGATCGCAGGGGGTTTTAGGCTACACCTTC. Residues: CASRSQGVLGYTF.

This clonotype was detected only a few times. The chain links TRBV7-2 to TRBJ1-1; D perhaps matches TRBD1 (5 bases). The CDR3 loop spans 14 amino acids. CDR1 is SGHTA and CDR2 is FQGNSA in the germline V gene. Trimming left V 3 bases short and J 4 bases short, with 12 bases between. The CDR3 DNA reads as TGTGCCAGCAGCTTGACCCTTGGGACCACTGAAGCTTTCTTT. It yields the protein CASSLTLGTTEAFF. The whole variable domain, filled in from reference TRBV7-2 and TRBJ1-1, reads GAGVSQSPSNKVTEKGKDVELRCDPISGHTALYWYRQSLGQGLEFLIYFQGNSAPDKSGLPSDRFSAERTGGSVSTLTIQRTQQEDSAVYLCASSLTLGTTEAFFGQGTRLTVV.

This clonotype was seen many times. V is TRBV7-2 and J is TRBJ2-7; the D gene is possibly TRBD1 (7 bases). The CDR3 runs 14 residues. Trimming pared 5 bases from V and 3 bases from J, leaving 14 bases between. Germline values: CDR1 SGHTA, CDR2 FQGNSA. The CDR3 bases are TGTGCCAGCAGCCCAGGGACAGCGGGCTACGAGCAGTACTTC. It yields the protein CASSPGTAGYEQYF. Drawing the rest from reference TRBV7-2 and TRBJ2-7, the complete variable domain is GAGVSQSPSNKVTEKGKDVELRCDPISGHTALYWYRQSLGQGLEFLIYFQGNSAPDKSGLPSDRFSAERTGGSVSTLTIQRTQQEDSAVYLCASSPGTAGYEQYFGPGTRLTVT.

The rearrangement uses TRBV6-1 and TRBJ2-1; D gene uncertain. The CDR3 extends over 15 amino acids. The germline V gene has CDR1 MNHNS and CDR2 SASEGT. V was trimmed by 4 bases and J by 2 bases, leaving 12 bases between them. The CDR3 sequence: CASSGGRLTYNEQFF. The CDR3 DNA reads as TGTGCCAGCAGTGGGGGAAGACTTACCTACAATGAGCAGTTCTTC.

This clonotype was counted at least ten times. The chain uses TRBV5-1 and TRBJ2-4, with D possibly TRBD1 on 5 matching bases. With 4 bases removed from V and 1 base from J, the gap between germline ends came to 9 bases. This CDR3 comprises 14 residues. CDR1 and CDR2 (germline): SGHRS, YFSETQ. DNA for the CDR3: TGCGCCAGCAGCGACAGTTACGCCAAAAACATTCAGTACTTC. Translated: CASSDSYAKNIQYF.

Ten or more counts support this clonotype. The V call is TRBV5-1, the J call TRBJ2-7, with 9 bases lining up with TRBD1. V trimming: 3 bases; J trimming: 3 bases; junction bases outside the gene matches: 4. The germline gives CDR1 SGHRS, CDR2 YFSETQ. The CDR3 consists of 14 residues. The CDR3 nucleotides read TGCGCCAGCAGCTCGGGACAGGGAAACTACGAGCAGTACTTC. This gives the protein CASSSGQGNYEQYF.